This T cell receptor (beta chain) was identified during a study of blood T cells in healthy people across ages (dated by TCRdb to between 2015 and 2016). In terms of the full investigation: Template switching captured roughly one uniquely barcoded TCR beta cDNA molecule per two T cells in model experiments. Age-related changes in TCR beta repertoire diversity were measured in the study by deep sequencing normalized with unique cDNA molecular identifiers. The donors were split into four age groups: young (average 16 years), middle-aged (39), aged (more than 60) and long-lived (82). The study analyzed two additional independent replicas of 1 million unique cDNA reads from the same blood draw for two donors, one aged 18 to 30 and one aged 80 or older. Donors of different ages were randomly distributed across sequencing lanes to avoid experimental bias.

The donors were under 40 Caucasian individuals from Russia, aged roughly 6 to 100 years, who were systemically healthy. Each donor gave approximately 10 milliliters of peripheral blood, collected into EDTA-treated Vacutainer tubes. PBMCs were isolated by Ficoll-Paque density-gradient centrifugation, with at least 7 million obtained per sample. Trizol reagent was used to extract total RNA from PBMCs, with at least 6 micrograms per sample. For every donor, an aliquot of PBMCs went through flow cytometry to measure the percentages of naive CD45RAhigh/CD27high T cells. Receptor libraries were prepared by 5' RACE. Sequencing took place on an Illumina HiSeq 2500. The second PCR ran for roughly 6 to 11 cycles and used a J-beta primer mix along with a sample-barcoded 5' primer. Each TCR beta cDNA molecule received a unique molecular identifier from a template-switch 5' adaptor carrying 12 random nucleotides. Each sample yielded at least 2.5 million CDR3-containing paired-end reads. The Mint cDNA synthesis kit, primed by a TRBC-specific oligonucleotide, was used to synthesize first-strand cDNA from all RNA. After uracil-DNA glycosylase treatment, a first 18-cycle PCR used universal primers M1SS and BC2_uni_R on all cDNA. The published analysis was carried out like this. Each sample was normalized by randomly selecting 1 million high-quality reads, each carrying a distinct molecular identifier. Reads with shared molecular identifiers were discarded instead of being binned into consensus sequences. CDR3 identification, clonotype clustering and error correction used MiTCR with a Q25 quality threshold and the strictest error-elimination algorithm. A nonparametric unseen species model with Euler transformation was used to estimate a lower bound on total TCR beta diversity. The public reads were reanalyzed by TCRdb: fastp trimming at Q25, MiXCR alignment, in-frame beta chains only. For every CDR3 protein sequence, its rows merge into one entry that carries the most common genes and DNA. In this record, the V and J calls reflect TCRdb's handling and not the investigators' own analysis. This sample holds 1.4 million to 1.5 million distinct CDR3 sequences; 42% were observed only once. Together, the top ten hold approximately 7.9% of the sample.

For this clonotype: Its antigen is unknown. The record has no base qualities; no much larger clone is one base away.

General study outcomes and caveats: Compared with the aged group, more naive CD4+ T cells, fewer expanded clones and increased TCR diversity were shown by the long-lived group, suggesting age selection. Conclusive comparison of naive and antigen-experienced compartments was prevented by the profiling of bulk unsorted PBMCs. Estimates of total diversity based on one million sequenced T cells were considered lower bounds and underestimates. Observed TCR beta diversity per million T cells fell roughly linearly with age, and a significant reduction was already apparent by age roughly 40. A strong correlation was found between observed TCR beta diversity and the percentage of naive T cells measured by flow cytometry. The CMV infection status of donors was not known, potentially confounding age-related changes in expanded clonotypes.

Sequencing was carried out using blood. The TCR sequence derives from a young woman in good health.

The CDR3 amino acid sequence is: CSVEWTSTDTQYF. Here is the DNA: TGCAGCGTTGAATGGACCAGCACAGATACGCAGTATTTT. Recombination linked TRBV29-1 to TRBJ2-3, with the D gene too uncertain to name. Based on the germline V gene, the CDR1 and CDR2 sequences are SQVTM and ANQGSEA. From cysteine to phenylalanine, the CDR3 is 13 amino acids long. Of the read, only the CDR3 DNA is kept; its 39 bases are in frame from base 1. The V and J ends are trimmed by 2 bases and 0 bases, leaving 6 bases between them.